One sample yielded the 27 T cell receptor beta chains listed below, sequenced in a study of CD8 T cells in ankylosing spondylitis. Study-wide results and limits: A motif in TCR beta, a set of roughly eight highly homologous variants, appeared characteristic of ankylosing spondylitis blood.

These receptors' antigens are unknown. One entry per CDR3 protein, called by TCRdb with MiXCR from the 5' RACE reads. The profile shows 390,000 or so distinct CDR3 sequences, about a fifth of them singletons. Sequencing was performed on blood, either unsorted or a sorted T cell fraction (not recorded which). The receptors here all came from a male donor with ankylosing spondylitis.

For the CDR3, the DNA is TGCAGTGCTAGATCGGCGGCACTAGCGGGTAACAATGAGCAGTTCTTC. Encoded protein: CSARSAALAGNNEQFF. The rearrangement uses TRBV20-1 and TRBJ2-1; 9 nucleotides align to TRBD2. Germline V gene data show CDR1 as DFQATT and CDR2 as SNEGSKA (reference sequence). V was pared by 2 bases and J by 5 bases, with 10 bases of the junction left unmatched. CDR3 length: 16 amino acids.

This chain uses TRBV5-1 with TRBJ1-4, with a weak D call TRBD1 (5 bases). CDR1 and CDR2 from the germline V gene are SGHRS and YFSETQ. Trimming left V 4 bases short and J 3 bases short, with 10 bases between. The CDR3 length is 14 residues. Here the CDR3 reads CASSLQGSNEKLFF. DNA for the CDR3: TGCGCCAGCAGCCTGCAGGGTTCTAATGAAAAACTGTTTTTT.

The CDR3 here is CAWSVRGPQHF. The CDR3 nucleotides read TGTGCCTGGAGTGTACGTGGTCCCCAGCATTTT. J is TRBJ1-5 and V is TRBV30; no reliable D call. The CDR3 has 11 amino acids. V dropped 0 bases and J dropped 10 bases, with 7 bases sitting between them. The germline V gene has CDR1 GTSNPN and CDR2 SVGIG (reference sequence).

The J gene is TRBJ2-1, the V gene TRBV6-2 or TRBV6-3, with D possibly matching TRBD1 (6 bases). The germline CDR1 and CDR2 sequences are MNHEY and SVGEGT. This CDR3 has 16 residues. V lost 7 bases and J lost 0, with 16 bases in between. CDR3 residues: CASTSLTGRSYNEQFF. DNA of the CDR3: TGTGCCAGCACTTCCTTGACAGGTCGCTCCTACAATGAGCAGTTCTTC.

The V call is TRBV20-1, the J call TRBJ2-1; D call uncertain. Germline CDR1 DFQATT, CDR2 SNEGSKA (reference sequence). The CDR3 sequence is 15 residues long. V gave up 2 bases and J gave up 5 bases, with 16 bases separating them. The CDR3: CSARPNGPDHNEQFF. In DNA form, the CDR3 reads TGCAGTGCTAGACCTAATGGACCCGACCACAATGAGCAGTTCTTC.

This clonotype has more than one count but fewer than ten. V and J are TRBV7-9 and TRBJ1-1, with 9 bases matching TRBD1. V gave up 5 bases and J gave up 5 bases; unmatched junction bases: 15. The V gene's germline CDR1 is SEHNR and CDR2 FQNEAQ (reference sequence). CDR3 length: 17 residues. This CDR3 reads CASSTPPGTGFGTEAFF. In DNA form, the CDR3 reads TGTGCCAGCAGCACCCCGCCCGGGACAGGGTTCGGGACTGAAGCTTTCTTT.

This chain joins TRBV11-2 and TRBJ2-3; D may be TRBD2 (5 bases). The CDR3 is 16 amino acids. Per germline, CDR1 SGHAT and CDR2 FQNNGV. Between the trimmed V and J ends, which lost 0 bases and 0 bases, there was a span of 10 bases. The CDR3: CASSLERDTSTDTQYF. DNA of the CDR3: TGTGCCAGCAGCTTAGAACGGGATACTAGCACAGATACGCAGTATTTT.

The CDR3: CASSFTDQETFF. As DNA, the CDR3 is TGTGCCAGCAGCTTTACAGACCAGGAAACTTTCTTT. The V gene is TRBV3-1, the J gene TRBJ1-1; D call uncertain. The V and J ends lost 5 bases and 12 bases respectively, with 16 bases between them. Germline V gives CDR1 LGHDT, CDR2 YNNKEL (reference sequence). CDR3 size: 12 residues.

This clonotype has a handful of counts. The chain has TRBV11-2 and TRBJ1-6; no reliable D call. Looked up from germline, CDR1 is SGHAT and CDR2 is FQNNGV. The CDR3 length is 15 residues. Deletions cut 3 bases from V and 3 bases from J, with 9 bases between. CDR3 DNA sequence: TGTGCCAGCAGCTTTGGTGTAGGCTATAATTCACCCCTCCACTTT. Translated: CASSFGVGYNSPLHF.

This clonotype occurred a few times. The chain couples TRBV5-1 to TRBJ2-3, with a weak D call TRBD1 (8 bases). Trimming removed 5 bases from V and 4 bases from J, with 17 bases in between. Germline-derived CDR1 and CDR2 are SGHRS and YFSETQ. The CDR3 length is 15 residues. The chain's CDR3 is CASRIGQGGPDTQYF. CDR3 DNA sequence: TGCGCCAGCAGAATCGGACAGGGAGGGCCAGATACGCAGTATTTT.

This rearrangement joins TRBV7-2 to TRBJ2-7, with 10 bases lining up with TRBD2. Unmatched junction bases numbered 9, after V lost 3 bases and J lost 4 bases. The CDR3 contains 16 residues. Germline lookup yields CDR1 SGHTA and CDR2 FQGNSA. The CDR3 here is CASSLDGLAAQYEQYF. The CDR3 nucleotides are TGTGCCAGCAGCTTGGACGGACTAGCGGCGCAGTACGAGCAGTACTTC.

The CDR3 spells CASTPVRGLGETQYF. CDR3 nucleotide sequence: TGTGCCAGCACTCCCGTAAGGGGGTTGGGAGAGACCCAGTACTTC. The chain links TRBV27 to TRBJ2-5, with D possibly being TRBD1 (6 bases). V lost 7 bases to trimming and J lost 4 bases, with 19 bases between them. Germline assignment: CDR1 MNHEY and CDR2 SMNVEV (reference sequence). The CDR3 consists of 15 residues.

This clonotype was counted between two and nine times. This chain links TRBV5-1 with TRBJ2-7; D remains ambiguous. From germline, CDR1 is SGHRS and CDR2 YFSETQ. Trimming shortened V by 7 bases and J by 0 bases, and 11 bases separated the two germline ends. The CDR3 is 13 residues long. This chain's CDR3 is CASGPYGSYEQYF. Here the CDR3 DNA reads TGCGCCAGCGGCCCGTACGGCTCCTACGAGCAGTACTTC.

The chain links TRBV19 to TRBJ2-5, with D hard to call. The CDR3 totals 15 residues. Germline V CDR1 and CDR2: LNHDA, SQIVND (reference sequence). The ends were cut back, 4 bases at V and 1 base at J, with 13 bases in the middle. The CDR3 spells CASSTTSRPQETQYF. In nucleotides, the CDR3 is TGTGCCAGTAGTACCACCTCCAGGCCCCAAGAGACCCAGTACTTC.

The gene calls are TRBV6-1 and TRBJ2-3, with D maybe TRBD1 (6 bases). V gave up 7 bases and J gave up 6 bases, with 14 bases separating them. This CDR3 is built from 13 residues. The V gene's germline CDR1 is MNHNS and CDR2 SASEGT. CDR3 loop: CASKRQVRDTQYF. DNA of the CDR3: TGTGCCAGCAAAAGACAGGTGCGGGATACGCAGTATTTT.

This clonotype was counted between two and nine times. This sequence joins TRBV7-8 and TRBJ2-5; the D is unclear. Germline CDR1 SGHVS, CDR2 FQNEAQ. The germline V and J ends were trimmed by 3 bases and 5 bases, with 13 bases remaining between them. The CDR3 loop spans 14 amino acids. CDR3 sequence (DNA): TGTGCCAGCAGCTTGGTTCGACAAGGGGAGACCCAGTACTTC. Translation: CASSLVRQGETQYF.

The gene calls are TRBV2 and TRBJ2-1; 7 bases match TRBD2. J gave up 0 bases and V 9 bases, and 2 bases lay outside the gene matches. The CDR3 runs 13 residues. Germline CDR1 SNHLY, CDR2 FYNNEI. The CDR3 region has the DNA TGTGCCAGGGGAGGGGCCTCCTACAATGAGCAGTTCTTC. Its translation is CARGGASYNEQFF.

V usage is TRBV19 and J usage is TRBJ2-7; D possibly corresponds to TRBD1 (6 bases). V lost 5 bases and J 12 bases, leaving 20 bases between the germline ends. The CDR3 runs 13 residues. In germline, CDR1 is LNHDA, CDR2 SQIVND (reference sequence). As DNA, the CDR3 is TGTGCCAGTAGTGTTACAGGGTCCCCCGTTCTGTACTTC. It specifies CASSVTGSPVLYF.

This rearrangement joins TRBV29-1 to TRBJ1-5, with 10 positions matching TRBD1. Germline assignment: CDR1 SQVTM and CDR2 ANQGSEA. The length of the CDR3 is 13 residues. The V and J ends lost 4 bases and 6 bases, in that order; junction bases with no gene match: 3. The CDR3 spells CSVGQGASQPQHF. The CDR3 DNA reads TGCAGCGTTGGACAGGGGGCAAGTCAGCCCCAGCATTTT. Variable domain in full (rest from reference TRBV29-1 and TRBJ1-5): SAVISQKPSRDICQRGTSLTIQCQVDSQVTMMFWYRQQPGQSLTLIATANQGSEATYESGFVIDKFPISRPNLTFSTLTVSNMSPEDSSIYLCSVGQGASQPQHFGDGTRLSIL.

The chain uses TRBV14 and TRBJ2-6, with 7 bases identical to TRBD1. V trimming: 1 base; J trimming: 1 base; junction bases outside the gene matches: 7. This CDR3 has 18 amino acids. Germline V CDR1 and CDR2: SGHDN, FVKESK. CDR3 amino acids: CASSQGQGRASGANVLTF. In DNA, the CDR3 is TGTGCCAGCAGCCAAGGACAGGGTAGAGCATCTGGGGCCAACGTCCTGACTTTC.

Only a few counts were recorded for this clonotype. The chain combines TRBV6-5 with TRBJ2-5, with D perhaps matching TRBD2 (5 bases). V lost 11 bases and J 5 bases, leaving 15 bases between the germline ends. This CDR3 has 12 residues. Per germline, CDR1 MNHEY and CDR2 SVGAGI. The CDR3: CALPGVSETQYF. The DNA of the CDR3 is TGTGCCCTACCCGGGGTCTCGGAGACCCAGTACTTC.

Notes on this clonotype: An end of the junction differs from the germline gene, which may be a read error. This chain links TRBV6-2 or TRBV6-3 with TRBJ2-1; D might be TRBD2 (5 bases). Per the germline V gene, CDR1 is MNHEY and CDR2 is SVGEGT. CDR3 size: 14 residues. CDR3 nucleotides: TGTGCCAGCAGTTACCGGCGGGTATACAAAGAGCAGTTCTTC. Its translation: CASSYRRVYKEQFF.

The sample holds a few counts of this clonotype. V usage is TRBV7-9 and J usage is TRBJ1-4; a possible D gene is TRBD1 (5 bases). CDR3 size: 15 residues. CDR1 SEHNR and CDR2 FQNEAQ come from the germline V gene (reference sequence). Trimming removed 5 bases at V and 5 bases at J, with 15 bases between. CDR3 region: CASSLAGTPNEKLFF. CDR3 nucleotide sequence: TGTGCCAGCAGCCTCGCCGGGACCCCAAATGAAAAACTGTTTTTT.

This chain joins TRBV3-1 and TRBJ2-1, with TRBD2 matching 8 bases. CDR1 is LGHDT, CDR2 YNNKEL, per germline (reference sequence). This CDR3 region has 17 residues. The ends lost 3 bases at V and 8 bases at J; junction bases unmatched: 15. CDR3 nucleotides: TGTGCCAGCAGCCATACTAAGACTAGCGTGGGTACCGATGAGCAGTTCTTC. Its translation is CASSHTKTSVGTDEQFF.

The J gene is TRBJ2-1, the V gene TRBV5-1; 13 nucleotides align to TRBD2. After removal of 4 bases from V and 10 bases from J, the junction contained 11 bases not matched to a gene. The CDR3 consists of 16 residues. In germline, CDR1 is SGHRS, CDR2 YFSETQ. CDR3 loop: CASSPIGLAGEGEQFF. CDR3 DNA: TGCGCCAGCAGCCCGATTGGACTAGCGGGAGAAGGGGAGCAGTTCTTC.

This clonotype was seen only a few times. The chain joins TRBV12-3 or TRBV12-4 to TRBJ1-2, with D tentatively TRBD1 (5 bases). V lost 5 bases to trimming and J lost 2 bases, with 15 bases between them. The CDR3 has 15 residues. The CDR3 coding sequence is TGTGCCAGCAGTCTAGGAGGCAGGGTAAACTATGGCTACACCTTC. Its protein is CASSLGGRVNYGYTF.

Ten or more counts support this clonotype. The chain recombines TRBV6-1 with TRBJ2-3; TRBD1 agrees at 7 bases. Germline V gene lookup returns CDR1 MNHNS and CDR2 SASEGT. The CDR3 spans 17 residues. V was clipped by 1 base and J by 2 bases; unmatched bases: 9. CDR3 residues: CASSEGTGPGSTDTQYF. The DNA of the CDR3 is TGTGCCAGCAGTGAAGGGACAGGACCAGGGTCCACAGATACGCAGTATTTT.